This TCR beta chain is from a study of blood T cell repertoires in COVID-19. Study details: The United States, Italy and Spain provided the acute and convalescent COVID-19 samples.

This table comes from immunoSEQ multiplex PCR, and its TCRdb copy is limited to in-frame clones, with some not included. The sample consists of about 150,000 clones, roughly 79% of them appearing once. This clone was seen many times. Germline assignment: CDR1 MGHDK and CDR2 SYGVNS. The CDR3 is made up of 13 amino acids. Trimming left V 6 bases short and J 7 bases short, with 12 bases between. V is TRBV25-1 and J is TRBJ2-2, with D possibly matching TRBD2 (7 bases). The sequenced sample was peripheral blood. This sequence originates from a human donor with acute or convalescent COVID-19. The donor label of this sample is uncertain. The CDR3 reads CASSSGEGGELFF. DNA of the CDR3: TGTGCCAGCAGCTCAGGGGAGGGCGGGGAGCTGTTTTTT.